This T cell receptor (beta chain) was retrieved from a study of blood T cell repertoires in COVID-19. The assay was immunoSEQ multiplex PCR, and TCRdb's table has in-frame clones only and misses some. Here the sample spans approximately 60,000 clones, around 83% being singletons. Germline V gene lookup returns CDR1 MDHEN and CDR2 SYDVKM. The V segment lost 3 bases and the J segment 7 bases; nucleotides outside the gene matches: 11. This CDR3 is built from 17 residues. This chain connects TRBV28 to TRBJ1-5, with 11 bases lining up with TRBD1. The TCR was taken from a woman of 80 years or more with acute or convalescent COVID-19. Material: peripheral blood. The CDR3 region is CASSFGGGQGVYQPQHF. The CDR3 region has the DNA TGTGCCAGCAGTTTCGGGGGGGGACAGGGGGTATACCAGCCCCAGCATTTT.